The 5 T cell receptor beta chains below were found in one sample sequenced in a study of molecular identifiers for immune sequencing clone quantification. TCRdb recomputed calls from the PCR reads with MiXCR, one row per CDR3 protein. Of approximately 60,000 distinct CDR3 sequences listed, around 20% were seen once; the top ten hold about 1.5%. Sequenced input: naive CD8+ T cells from blood, with Jurkat cell RNA spiked in. Subset here: FACS-sorted CD8+CD4-CCR7+CD45RA+ naive T cells. These receptors came from a human donor in good health. Some libraries in this study had Jurkat cell RNA spiked in.

This clonotype was seen a handful of times. In DNA form, the CDR3 reads TGTGCCAGCACCCTGGTGGAGGGTAGGAGCTCCTACGAGCAGTACTTC. Its translation is CASTLVEGRSSYEQYF. The rearrangement joins TRBV5-6 to TRBJ2-7; maybe TRBD2 (6 bases). Germline V gives CDR1 SGHDT, CDR2 YYEEEE. Trimming removed 6 bases from V and 0 bases from J, with 19 bases in between. CDR3 size: 16 residues. The full variable domain, completed using reference TRBV5-6 and TRBJ2-7, is DAGVTQSPTHLIKTRGQQVTLRCSPKSGHDTVSWYQQALGQGPQFIFQYYEEEERQRGNFPDRFSGHQFPNYSSELNVNALLLGDSALYLCASTLVEGRSSYEQYFGPGTRLTVT.

About this clonotype itself: This may arise from a read error, as a much more abundant clone is one base away. For the CDR3, the DNA is TGTGCCAGCGGTTTGAGAAACACCGGGGAGCTGTTTTTT. It is translated as CASGLRNTGELFF. This sequence joins TRBV28 and TRBJ2-2; D gene unclear. The CDR3 loop spans 13 amino acids. Germline V lookup: CDR1 MDHEN, CDR2 SYDVKM.

This clonotype was counted many times. The gene calls are TRBV4-1 and TRBJ1-1; TRBD1 aligns across 8 bases. Germline values: CDR1 MGHRA, CDR2 YSYEKL. This CDR3 is 14 amino acids long. The trim removed 4 bases at V and 4 bases at J, leaving 5 bases unmatched. For the CDR3, the DNA is TGCGCCAGCAGCCTCGACAGGGGTGGCACTGAAGCTTTCTTT. Amino acid sequence: CASSLDRGGTEAFF.

This clonotype has ten or more counts. The chain uses TRBV11-2 and TRBJ2-1; 14 nucleotides align to TRBD2. Germline V gives CDR1 SGHAT, CDR2 FQNNGV. Unmatched junction bases numbered 17, after V lost 7 bases and J lost 6 bases. The CDR3 sequence is 19 residues long. CDR3 sequence: CASTWPGLAGVDALNEQFF. CDR3 DNA sequence: TGTGCCAGCACCTGGCCGGGACTAGCGGGAGTAGATGCGCTCAATGAGCAGTTCTTC.

This clonotype appeared a few times. Germline and junction disagree at one end, which may indicate a read error. The gene calls are TRBV5-8 and TRBJ1-1; the match to TRBD1 covers 10 bases. Looked up from germline, CDR1 is SGHTS and CDR2 is YDEGEE. This CDR3 is built from 14 residues. The CDR3 DNA follows: TGTCCCAGCAGCTTGGGACAGGGGACCACTGAAGCTTTCTTT. Protein sequence: CPSSLGQGTTEAFF.